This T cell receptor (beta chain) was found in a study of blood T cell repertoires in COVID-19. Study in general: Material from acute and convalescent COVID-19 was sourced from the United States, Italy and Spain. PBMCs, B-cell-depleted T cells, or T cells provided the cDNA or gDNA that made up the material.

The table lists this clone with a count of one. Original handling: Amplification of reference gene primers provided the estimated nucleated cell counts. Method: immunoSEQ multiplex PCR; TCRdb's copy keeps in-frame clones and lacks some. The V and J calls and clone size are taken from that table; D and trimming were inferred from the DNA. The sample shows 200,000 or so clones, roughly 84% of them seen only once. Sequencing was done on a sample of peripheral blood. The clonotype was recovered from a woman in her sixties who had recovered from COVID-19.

The CDR3 spells CASSPTKGAEAFF. CDR3 DNA: TGTGCCAGCTCACCAACCAAAGGGGCTGAAGCTTTCTTT. J is TRBJ1-1 and V is TRBV18; perhaps TRBD1 as D (5 bases). This CDR3 spans 13 amino acids. Per germline, CDR1 KGHSH and CDR2 LQKENI. V shed 2 bases and J shed 6 bases, with 10 bases lying between them.